This T cell receptor (beta chain) was identified in a study of OX40 agonist ivuxolimab in advanced cancers. Turning to the study itself: Antecedent anti-PD-1, anti-PD-L1 or anti-CTLA-4 therapy was permissible, with over 35% having received some. Study outcomes and limitations: CD8+ T cells (on average) carried more expanded clones than CD4+ T cells.

Trimming took off 4 bases at V and 8 bases at J, with 17 bases between the two ends. The CDR3 has 14 amino acids. Germline-derived CDR1 and CDR2 are SNHLY and FYNNEI. In the case of this clone: Antigen unknown.

Clones were read by immunoSEQ multiplex PCR, and TCRdb kept only the in-frame ones, dropping some. The table lists around 53,000 clones, nearly 90% of them singletons. The chain joins TRBV2 to TRBJ1-2; D might be TRBD1 (5 bases). This TCR was sampled from an adult with an advanced solid tumor such as melanoma, head and neck, liver or kidney cancer. Sequencing used CD4+ or CD8+ T cells sorted from blood, obtained in a trial of the OX40 agonist ivuxolimab. CDR3 nucleotides: TGTGCCAGCAGTGGGGTGGGGGTAAGGGGCGGCTACACCTTC. Translated: CASSGVGVRGGYTF.